The entry below gives a single TCR beta chain sequence along with its context. No antigen is known for it. There are no base qualities to consult, and no much larger clone falls within one base. TCRbeta CDR3 regions were amplified from genomic DNA by means of the immunoSEQ Assay, a bias-controlled multiplex PCR. On the authors' methods: The number of nucleated cells in each sample was estimated by amplification of reference gene primers within the assay. Sequence reads were collapsed and filtered to measure the absolute abundance of every unique TCRbeta CDR3 rearrangement. For each sample, productive Simpson clonality was calculated by taking the square root of Simpson's diversity index across productive rearrangements. The table comes from immuneACCESS by way of TCRdb, which keeps in-frame sequences with V and J called. Part of the clones is missing from these tables; in studies checked, under half for an unresolved V gene and the rest for unknown reasons. The V and J calls and clone size are taken from that table; D and trimming were inferred from the DNA. Present in this sample are around 440,000 clones, 88% of which were seen just once. The top ten constitute around an eighth of the sample.

One collaborating source in Seattle enrolled patients while the patients were actively infected and followed the patients over time throughout the course of disease. Each collaborating institution followed its own protocols to collect whole blood in K2EDTA tubes. For TCRbeta analysis, collaborators shipped samples as frozen whole blood, isolated PBMCs, or DNA extracted from either of those sample types. This sample was included in a study of blood T cell repertoires in COVID-19 (dated by TCRdb to about 2020). General notes on the study: The collaborator samples originated in the United States, Italy and Spain and spanned the acute and convalescent phases of COVID-19. The material from the prospective study consisted of cDNA or gDNA derived from T cells, B-cell-depleted T cells, or PBMCs. Subjects who had been exposed to COVID-19, were actively infected with it, or had recovered from it provided the deeply sampled blood TCRbeta repertoires that made up the dataset. The repertoires were made available in a free public database intended to serve as a resource for research on the immune response to SARS-CoV-2. The samples were drawn from two sources: the first 160 participants of the ongoing ImmuneRACE study, and 950 to 1,500 subjects contributed by 6 global collaborators. The sample metadata nearly always contained a de-identified subject ID, COVID-19 status, age in years and sex. Where available, HLA class I and class II types were obtained from metadata supplied by the sample provider rather than from assay-based typing. The full study reports these points: The quantity of clinical and demographic metadata differed by source and by participant and was supplied without curation.

Counted from cysteine to phenylalanine, this CDR3 has 13 amino acids. The sequence is cut down to CDR3 DNA, 39 bases in frame from base 1. The germline V gene encodes CDR1 MRHNA and CDR2 SNTAGT. V sheds 6 bases and J sheds 0 bases, leaving 8 bases between their ends. This sequence originates from a woman between 45 and 60 years old with COVID-19, enrolled during active disease. The V and J segments used are TRBV6-4 and TRBJ1-1; a confident D gene designation cannot be given. Material for sequencing was peripheral blood. CDR3 reads: CASSPRVNTEAFF. In nucleotides, the sequence is TGTGCCAGCAGCCCCCGAGTGAACACTGAAGCTTTCTTT.